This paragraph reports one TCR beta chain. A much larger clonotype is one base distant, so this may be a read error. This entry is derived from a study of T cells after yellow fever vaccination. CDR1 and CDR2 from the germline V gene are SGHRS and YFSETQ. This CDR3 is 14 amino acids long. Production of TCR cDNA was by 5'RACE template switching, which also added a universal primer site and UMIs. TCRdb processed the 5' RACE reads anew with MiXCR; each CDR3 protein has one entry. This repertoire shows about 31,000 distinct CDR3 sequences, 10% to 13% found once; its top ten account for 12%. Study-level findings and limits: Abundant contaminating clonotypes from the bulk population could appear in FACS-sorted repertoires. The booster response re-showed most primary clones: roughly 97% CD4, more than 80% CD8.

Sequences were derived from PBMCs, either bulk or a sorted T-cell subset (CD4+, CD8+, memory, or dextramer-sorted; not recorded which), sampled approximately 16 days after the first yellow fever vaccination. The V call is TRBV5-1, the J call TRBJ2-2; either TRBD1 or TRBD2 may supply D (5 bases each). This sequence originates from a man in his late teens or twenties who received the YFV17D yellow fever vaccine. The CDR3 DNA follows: TGCGCCAGCAGCTCAGGGACGACCACCGGGGATCTGTTTTTT. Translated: CASSSGTTTGDLFF.